This T cell receptor beta chain was sequenced during a study of blood T cell repertoires in COVID-19. Trimming took 5 bases from V and 2 from J, leaving 16 bases between them. Germline CDR1 SGHRS, CDR2 YFSETQ. The CDR3 is made up of 15 amino acids. This table comes from immunoSEQ multiplex PCR, and its TCRdb copy is limited to in-frame clones, with some not included. Of roughly 430,000 clones in the sample, approximately 85% were seen once. The source is a woman between 40 and 55 years old with acute COVID-19. Source material: PBMCs or T cells enriched from blood (not recorded which). The chain has TRBV5-1 and TRBJ1-2; D unresolved. CDR3 residues: CASRSQIGANYGYTF. The CDR3 nucleotides are TGCGCCAGCAGGTCCCAGATCGGAGCAAACTATGGCTACACCTTC.